The 3 T cell receptor beta chains reported below all come from one sample, sequenced in a study of identical twins. TCRdb processed the 5' RACE reads anew with MiXCR; each CDR3 protein has one entry. This table holds around 670,000 distinct CDR3 sequences, approximately 6.1% found once. The material sequenced was naive T cells sorted from blood. All receptors derive from a man between 18 and 29 years old in good health.

In this sample, this clonotype turned up a few times. V and J are TRBV6-6 and TRBJ2-7; no reliable D call. This CDR3 spans 13 amino acids. Trimming removed 0 bases at V and 5 bases at J, with 8 bases between. The germline V gene encodes CDR1 MNHNY and CDR2 SVGAGI (reference sequence). The CDR3 nucleotides are TGTGCCAGCAGTTACTCGAGCTACGACGAGCAGTACTTC. This gives the protein CASSYSSYDEQYF.

DNA for the CDR3: TGCGCCAGCAGCCGTACTCGTCCAGGTTTGAACGGCGACGAGCAGTACTTC. Its translation is CASSRTRPGLNGDEQYF. J is TRBJ2-7 and V is TRBV4-1; D unresolved. Germline loops: CDR1 MGHRA, CDR2 YSYEKL. The V gene lost 4 bases and the J gene lost 5 bases, with 24 bases spanning the gap. CDR3 length: 17 amino acids.

This clonotype was counted ten times or more. V is TRBV7-8 and J is TRBJ1-1, with TRBD1 as a possible D gene (5 bases). The V gene's germline CDR1 is SGHVS and CDR2 FQNEAQ. The CDR3 has 14 residues. V lost 8 bases and J lost 1, with 14 bases in between. CDR3 in DNA: TGTGCCAGCGCCCCAGGCAGGGCGAACACTGAAGCTTTCTTT. It specifies CASAPGRANTEAFF.